This T cell receptor beta chain stems from a study of T cells after yellow fever vaccination. Study details: The SMART-Seq v4 Ultra Low Input method served to prepare the low-cell-number fractions. Notes on the study in general: FACS-sorted repertoires could contain abundant clonotypes contaminating from the bulk population.

MiXCR was run by TCRdb on the 5' RACE reads, yielding one entry per CDR3 protein. The table lists a few thousand distinct CDR3 sequences, around 3.5% of them singletons. By share, this clonotype ranks as medium-sized (0.01 to 0.1%). The CDR3 has 13 amino acids. Per the germline V gene, CDR1 is DFQATT and CDR2 is SNEGSKA (reference sequence). Sequencing used PBMCs, either bulk or a sorted T-cell subset (CD4+, CD8+, memory, or dextramer-sorted; not recorded which), obtained 15 days after the yellow fever booster vaccination. The source is a man aged 30 to 39 who received the YFV17D yellow fever vaccine. The rearrangement joins TRBV20-1 to TRBJ2-3; 9 bases match TRBD2. The CDR3 DNA reads TGCAGCTTCAGACTAGCGGACACAGATACGCAGTATTTT. Translating it yields CSFRLADTDTQYF.